The clone carrying this TCR beta chain appeared a few times. Its antigen is not known. This record belongs to a study of cytomegalovirus exposure and HLA in healthy donors. Whole-study results and caveats: Despite most TCR sequences being rare, some public TCRs occurred in many donors. Several of the most significant clusters were apparently associated with common viral pathogens in a later analysis. For cytomegalovirus status, the classifier reportedly gave diagnoses with high specificity and sensitivity.

Trimming shortened V by 3 bases and J by 1 base, and 6 bases separated the two germline ends. Germline CDR1 MRHNA, CDR2 SNTAGT. This CDR3 has 13 residues. 13 Jbeta primers and 60 Vbeta primers were used for the PCR. The table came from immunoSEQ multiplex PCR; TCRdb's copy has only in-frame clones and leaves some out. The sample shows about 120,000 clones, about 8% of them seen only once. Sequencing used PBMCs. V usage is TRBV6-4 and J usage is TRBJ1-1; unclear D gene. The source of this sequence is a middle-aged woman in good health and CMV-seropositive. The DNA for the CDR3 is TGTGCCAGCAGTGAAAGCTCGAACACTGAAGCTTTCTTT. Protein sequence: CASSESSNTEAFF.